The clone carrying this T cell receptor (beta chain) was recorded many times. Antigen unknown. The data originate from a study of regulatory T cells in long-lasting Graves disease. V gave up 5 bases and J gave up 3 bases, with 13 bases separating them. The germline gives CDR1 SNHLY, CDR2 FYNNEI. This CDR3 contains 15 residues. Indicated time point: newly diagnosed GD, antithyroid drugs for less than 3 months. With RNA extracted from PBMCs as input, the TCR library was made. Arm-PCR of CDR3 regions and iRepertoire HTBI primers were used to build TCR beta libraries. Via MiXCR, TCRdb re-called the multiplex PCR reads, giving one row per CDR3 protein. The table records some 500,000 distinct CDR3 sequences, roughly 13% of them present only once. Study observations and caveats: Persistent patients shared 2,741 public clonotypes among themselves. Newly diagnosed patients shared fewer, at about a thousand.

These sequences were also reported in another study, on T cells in Graves' hyperthyroidism and ophthalmopathy. That report adds: Patients having uncontrolled infection, another autoimmune disease, pregnancy or lactation were not included.

The chain employs TRBV2 and TRBJ1-4; D not resolved. The TCR sequence derives from a man aged 25-45 years with Graves disease. Sequencing was performed on peripheral blood mononuclear cells (PBMCs), taken at new diagnosis, from a patient treated with antithyroid drugs. The CDR3 DNA is TGTGCCAGCAGTCAAGAGGGTAGCCCTAATGAAAAACTGTTTTTT. This codes for CASSQEGSPNEKLFF.